This T cell receptor beta chain appears in the sequencing data of a study of cytomegalovirus exposure and HLA in healthy donors. Trimming shortened V by 0 bases and J by 0 bases, and 6 bases separated the two germline ends. There are 14 residues in the CDR3. Per the germline V gene, CDR1 is MNHNS and CDR2 is SASEGT. The PCR contained 60 Vbeta and 13 Jbeta primers. The method was immunoSEQ multiplex PCR; TCRdb's version includes in-frame clones alone and lacks a portion of them. Among 110,000 to 150,000 clones, just over 70% were seen once, and the ten largest hold 1.5% to 2%. The sequence derives from a woman between 25 and 40 years old in good health and CMV-seronegative. V and J are TRBV6-1 and TRBJ2-7, with D possibly being TRBD2 (5 bases). Sequences were obtained from PBMCs. DNA of the CDR3: TGTGCCAGCAGTGAAGCGGGGAGCTCCTACGAGCAGTACGTC. Translation: CASSEAGSSYEQYV.